These 14 T cell receptor beta chains were sequenced from one sample in a study of blood T cell repertoires in COVID-19. The method was immunoSEQ multiplex PCR; TCRdb's version includes in-frame clones alone and lacks a portion of them. The sample holds 110,000 to 150,000 clones; 65% to 85% are singletons and the top ten take 5%. The sample taken for sequencing was peripheral blood. Source of these receptors: a woman between 45 and 65 years old with acute or convalescent COVID-19.

This clone has just one count. The chain has TRBV7-9 and TRBJ1-2, with D hard to call. The CDR3 totals 13 residues. With 7 bases removed from V and 4 bases from J, the gap between germline ends came to 13 bases. CDR1 and CDR2 (germline): SEHNR, FQNEAQ (reference sequence). This chain's CDR3 is CASIAAEGYGYTF. CDR3 nucleotides: TGTGCCAGCATCGCGGCCGAGGGCTATGGCTACACCTTC.

The rearrangement links TRBV19 to TRBJ1-1; 8 nucleotides line up with TRBD1. From germline, CDR1 is LNHDA and CDR2 SQIVND (reference sequence). V gave up 5 bases and J gave up 5 bases; unmatched junction bases: 7. The CDR3 is 14 amino acids. The CDR3 is CASSPSDRGTEAFF. The DNA of the CDR3 is TGTGCCAGTAGTCCAAGCGACAGGGGAACTGAAGCTTTCTTT. The entire variable domain, with the rest obtained from reference TRBV19 and TRBJ1-1, is as follows: DGGITQSPKYLFRKEGQNVTLSCEQNLNHDAMYWYRQDPGQGLRLIYYSQIVNDFQKGDIAEGYSVSREKKESFPLTVTSAQKNPTAFYLCASSPSDRGTEAFFGQGTRLTVV.

This clone was seen many times. The rearrangement uses TRBV5-4 and TRBJ1-1; no reliable D call. The CDR3 has 14 residues. With 0 bases removed from V and 4 bases from J, the gap between germline ends came to 10 bases. CDR1 is SGHNT, CDR2 YYREEE, per germline (reference sequence). CDR3: CASSLDLGRTEAFF. The CDR3 DNA sequence: TGTGCCAGCAGCTTGGATCTTGGGCGCACTGAAGCTTTCTTT.

This clone was detected only a few times. The CDR3 protein is CASSGGTIFYGYTF. The CDR3, as DNA: TGTGCCAGCAGCGGCGGCACGATTTTCTATGGCTACACCTTC. This chain joins TRBV5-6 and TRBJ1-2; D gene uncertain. The CDR3 covers 14 residues. The V end lost 4 bases, the J end lost 4 bases, and 14 bases lay between the germline ends. Germline lookup yields CDR1 SGHDT and CDR2 YYEEEE.

J is TRBJ1-5 and V is TRBV2; the D is unclear. The V gene lost 3 bases and the J gene lost 2 bases, with 8 bases spanning the gap. The CDR3 consists of 14 residues. Germline V CDR1 and CDR2: SNHLY, FYNNEI. The CDR3 is CASSDASRNQPQHF. The CDR3 coding sequence is TGTGCCAGCAGTGACGCGTCTCGCAATCAGCCCCAGCATTTT.

The chain carries TRBV11-2 and TRBJ2-3; D gene uncertain. This CDR3 is 16 amino acids long. Per the germline V gene, CDR1 is SGHAT and CDR2 is FQNNGV. Between the trimmed V and J ends, which lost 2 bases and 2 bases, there was a span of 14 bases. The CDR3 DNA reads as TGTGCCAGCAGCTTAAATCCTAGTTCTGTCACAGATACGCAGTATTTT. This codes for CASSLNPSSVTDTQYF.

This clone was observed a handful of times. The chain joins TRBV24-1 to TRBJ2-1; 8 positions agree with TRBD2. The CDR3 is 15 amino acids. Germline assignment: CDR1 KGHDR and CDR2 SFDVKD. Unmatched junction bases numbered 5, after V lost 3 bases and J lost 5 bases. The CDR3 coding sequence is TGTGCCACCAGTGATCTCGGGGGGGCCGACAATGAGCAGTTCTTC. Its protein is CATSDLGGADNEQFF.

V is TRBV7-8 and J is TRBJ1-6; D not certain. V lost 6 bases and J 7 bases, leaving 10 bases between the germline ends. CDR3 length: 13 residues. Germline lookup yields CDR1 SGHVS and CDR2 FQNEAQ. The CDR3 protein is CASRETENSPLHF. CDR3 sequence (DNA): TGTGCCAGCAGGGAGACCGAAAATTCACCCCTCCACTTT.

The CDR3 DNA reads as TGTGCCAGCAGTCGGACAGAGCCCTACGAGCAGTACTTC. Its protein product is CASSRTEPYEQYF. This chain connects TRBV6-2 or TRBV6-3 to TRBJ2-7; possible D gene TRBD1, 6 bases. Germline values: CDR1 MNHEY, CDR2 SVGEGT. The CDR3 consists of 13 residues. Trimming shortened V by 5 bases and J by 2 bases, and 10 bases separated the two germline ends.

The V and J genes are TRBV4-2 and TRBJ1-4, with TRBD1 matching 7 bases. Unmatched junction bases numbered 8, after V lost 0 bases and J lost 7 bases. Germline CDR1 is LGHNA and CDR2 is YNFKEQ. This CDR3 comprises 16 residues. CDR3 DNA: TGTGCCAGCAGCCAAGATCGACAGGGCGTACCTGAAAAACTGTTTTTT. This codes for CASSQDRQGVPEKLFF.

The chain carries TRBV5-4 and TRBJ1-1; a weak D match, TRBD1 (6 bases). CDR1 and CDR2 (germline): SGHNT, YYREEE (reference sequence). V was trimmed by 4 bases and J by 5 bases, leaving 15 bases between them. The CDR3 is 14 residues long. CDR3 sequence: CASSIRTVGTEAFF. In nucleotides, the CDR3 is TGTGCCAGCAGCATCCGGACAGTCGGTACTGAAGCTTTCTTT.

This chain uses TRBV7-8 with TRBJ1-5; maybe TRBD1 (6 bases). Per the germline V gene, CDR1 is SGHVS and CDR2 is FQNEAQ. Between the trimmed V and J ends, which lost 5 bases and 9 bases, there was a span of 17 bases. The CDR3 totals 14 residues. As DNA, the CDR3 is TGTGCCAGCAGCCGCAGGGGAGCCGACCTGCCCCAGCATTTT. This gives the protein CASSRRGADLPQHF.

J is TRBJ2-1 and V is TRBV28, with TRBD1 matching 7 bases. The CDR3 covers 16 residues. CDR1 is MDHEN, CDR2 SYDVKM, per germline. J gave up 7 bases and V 2 bases, and 11 bases lay outside the gene matches. This chain's CDR3 is CASSLGVGTAINEQFF. The CDR3 coding sequence is TGTGCCAGCAGTTTAGGGGTGGGGACAGCTATTAATGAGCAGTTCTTC.

The chain employs TRBV9 and TRBJ1-5; the match to TRBD1 covers 7 bases. The CDR3 contains 14 residues. Losses at the gene ends were 1 base for V and 9 bases for J; bases not matched to a gene: 7. CDR1 and CDR2 (germline): SGDLS, YYNGEE. The DNA of the CDR3 is TGTGCCAGCAGCGTATTGGGGGACAGTGGGCCCCAGCATTTT. This sequence encodes CASSVLGDSGPQHF.